These 7 T cell receptor beta chains were all obtained from the same sample, sequenced in a study of CD8 T cells in ankylosing spondylitis. Via MiXCR, TCRdb re-called the 5' RACE reads, giving one row per CDR3 protein. The table lists around 250,000 distinct CDR3 sequences, roughly 18% of them singletons. Material for sequencing was blood, either unsorted or a sorted T cell fraction (not recorded which). These receptors all come from a male donor with ankylosing spondylitis or in good health (not recorded which).

DNA for the CDR3: TGTGCCAGCAGTTTCTCCCTTAGTGCCCCGGGCACAGATACGCAGTATTTT. It codes for CASSFSLSAPGTDTQYF. The gene calls are TRBV28 and TRBJ2-3; D call uncertain. Trimming took off 3 bases at V and 1 base at J, with 17 bases between the two ends. Germline V gene sequence: CDR1 MDHEN, CDR2 SYDVKM. The CDR3 runs to 17 residues.

Regarding this clonotype: A junction boundary mismatches the germline segment, possibly from a read error. The chain links TRBV12-3 or TRBV12-4 to TRBJ2-1; maybe TRBD2 (5 bases). The CDR3 sequence is 13 residues long. The DNA for the CDR3 is TGTGCCAGCAGGCCCCCTTTTGAGGGTGAGCCGTTCTTC. Translating gives CASRPPFEGEPFF.

The chain employs TRBV12-3 or TRBV12-4 and TRBJ2-1; D possibly uses TRBD1 or TRBD2 (5 bases each). The length of the CDR3 is 13 residues. The V end lost 6 bases, the J end lost 11 bases, and 17 bases lay between the germline ends. The CDR3 DNA reads TGTGCCAGCAGCGTAGTAGAGGGACCCCAGCAGTTCTTC. Translated: CASSVVEGPQQFF.

The chain combines TRBV2 with TRBJ2-1; TRBD2 aligns across 11 bases. The germline gives CDR1 SNHLY, CDR2 FYNNEI. This CDR3 has 21 residues. V was clipped by 6 bases and J by 3 bases; unmatched bases: 22. The CDR3 bases are TGTGCCAGCAGGGGGACTAGCGGAGCCCCGGATGAGGGCCTTTTCTACAATGAGCAGTTCTTC. It yields the protein CASRGTSGAPDEGLFYNEQFF.

There are a few counts of this clonotype. The chain carries TRBV12-3 or TRBV12-4 and TRBJ2-7; possibly TRBD1 for D (5 bases). Trimming left V 6 bases short and J 3 bases short, with 9 bases between. The CDR3 loop spans 12 amino acids. The CDR3 nucleotides read TGTGCCAGCAGCCCGACAGACTACGAGCAGTACTTC. Encoded protein: CASSPTDYEQYF.

This clonotype was seen only a few times. The chain employs TRBV7-2 and TRBJ2-2; no clear D gene. Trimming stripped 4 bases from V and 7 bases from J, with 7 bases between. Germline V gene data show CDR1 as SGHTA and CDR2 as FQGNSA. The CDR3 loop spans 12 amino acids. This chain's CDR3 is CASSWVFGELFF. The CDR3 nucleotides are TGTGCCAGCAGCTGGGTGTTCGGGGAGCTGTTTTTT.

In its sample, this clonotype was seen a few times. V is TRBV29-1 and J is TRBJ2-3, with TRBD2 matching 13 bases. The trim removed 7 bases at V and 4 bases at J, leaving 2 bases unmatched. In germline, CDR1 is SQVTM, CDR2 ANQGSEA. The CDR3 is made up of 13 amino acids. CDR3 sequence reads: CSGLAGGADTQYF. CDR3 bases: TGCAGCGGACTAGCGGGAGGAGCAGATACGCAGTATTTT.